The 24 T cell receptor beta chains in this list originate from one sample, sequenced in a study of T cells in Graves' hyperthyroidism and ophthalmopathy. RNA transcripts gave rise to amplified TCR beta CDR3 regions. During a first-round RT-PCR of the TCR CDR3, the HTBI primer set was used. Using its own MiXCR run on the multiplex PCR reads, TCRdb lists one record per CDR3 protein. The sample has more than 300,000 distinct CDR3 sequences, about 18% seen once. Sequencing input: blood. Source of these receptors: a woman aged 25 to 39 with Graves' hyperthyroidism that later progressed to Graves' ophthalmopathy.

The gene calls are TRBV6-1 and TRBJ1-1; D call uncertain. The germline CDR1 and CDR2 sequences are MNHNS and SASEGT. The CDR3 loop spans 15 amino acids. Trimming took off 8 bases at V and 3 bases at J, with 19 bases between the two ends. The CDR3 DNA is TGTGCCAGCCGCGATCCAACCTATCGGGACACTGAAGCTTTCTTT. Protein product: CASRDPTYRDTEAFF.

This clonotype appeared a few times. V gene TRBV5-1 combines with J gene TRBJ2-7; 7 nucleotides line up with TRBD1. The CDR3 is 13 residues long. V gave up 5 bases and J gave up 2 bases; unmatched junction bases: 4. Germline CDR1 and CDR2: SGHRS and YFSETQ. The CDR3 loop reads CASRPGQPYEQYF. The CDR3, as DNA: TGCGCCAGCAGACCGGGACAGCCCTACGAGCAGTACTTC.

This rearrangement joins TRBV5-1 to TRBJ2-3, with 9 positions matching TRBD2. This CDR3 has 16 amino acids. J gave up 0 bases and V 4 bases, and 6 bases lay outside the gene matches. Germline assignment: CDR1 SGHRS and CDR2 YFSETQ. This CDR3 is CASSPGLASSTDTQYF. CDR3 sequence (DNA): TGCGCCAGCAGCCCTGGACTAGCGTCTAGCACAGATACGCAGTATTTT.

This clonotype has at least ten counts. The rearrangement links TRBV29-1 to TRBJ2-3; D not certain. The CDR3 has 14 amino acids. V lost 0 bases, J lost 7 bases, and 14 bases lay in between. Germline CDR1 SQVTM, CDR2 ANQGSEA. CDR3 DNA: TGCAGCGTTGAAGATCAAGGGATCACTTATACGCAGTATTTT. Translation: CSVEDQGITYTQYF.

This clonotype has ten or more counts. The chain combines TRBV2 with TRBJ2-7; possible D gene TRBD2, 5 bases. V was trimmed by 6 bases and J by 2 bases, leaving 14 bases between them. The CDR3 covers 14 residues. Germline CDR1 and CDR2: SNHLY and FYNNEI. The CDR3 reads CASSDGRGTYEQYF. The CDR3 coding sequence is TGTGCCAGCAGCGATGGTAGAGGGACCTACGAGCAGTACTTC.

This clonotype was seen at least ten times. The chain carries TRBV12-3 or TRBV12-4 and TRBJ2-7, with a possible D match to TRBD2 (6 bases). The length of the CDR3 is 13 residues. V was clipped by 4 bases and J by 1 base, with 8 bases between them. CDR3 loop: CASSSGSSYEQYF. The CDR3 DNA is TGTGCCAGCAGTTCCGGGAGTTCCTACGAGCAGTACTTC.

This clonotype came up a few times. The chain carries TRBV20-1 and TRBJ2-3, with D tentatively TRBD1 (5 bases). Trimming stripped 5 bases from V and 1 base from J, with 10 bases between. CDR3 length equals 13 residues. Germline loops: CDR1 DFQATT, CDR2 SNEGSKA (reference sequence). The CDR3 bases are TGCAGTGCTCTGGACATAGGCACAGATACGCAGTATTTT. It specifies CSALDIGTDTQYF.

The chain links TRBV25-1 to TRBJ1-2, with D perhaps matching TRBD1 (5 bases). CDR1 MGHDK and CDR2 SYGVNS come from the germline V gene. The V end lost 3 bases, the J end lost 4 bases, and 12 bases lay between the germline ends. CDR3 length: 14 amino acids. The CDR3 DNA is TGTGCCAGCAGTGACAGGGAAGTGAGCTATGGCTACACCTTC. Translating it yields CASSDREVSYGYTF.

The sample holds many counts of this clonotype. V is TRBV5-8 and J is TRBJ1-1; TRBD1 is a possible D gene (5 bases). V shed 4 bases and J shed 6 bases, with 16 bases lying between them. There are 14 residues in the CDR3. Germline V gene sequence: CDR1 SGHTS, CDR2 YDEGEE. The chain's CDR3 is CASSRPGRFAEAFF. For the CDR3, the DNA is TGTGCCAGCAGCCGACCGGGACGGTTCGCTGAAGCTTTCTTT.

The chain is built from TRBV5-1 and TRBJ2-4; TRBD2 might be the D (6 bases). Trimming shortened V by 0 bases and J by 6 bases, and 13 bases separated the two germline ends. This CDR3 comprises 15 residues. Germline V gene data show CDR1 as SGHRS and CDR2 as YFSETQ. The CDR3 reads CASSLVDSGGNIQYF. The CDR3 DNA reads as TGCGCCAGCAGCTTGGTTGATTCCGGGGGAAACATTCAGTACTTC.

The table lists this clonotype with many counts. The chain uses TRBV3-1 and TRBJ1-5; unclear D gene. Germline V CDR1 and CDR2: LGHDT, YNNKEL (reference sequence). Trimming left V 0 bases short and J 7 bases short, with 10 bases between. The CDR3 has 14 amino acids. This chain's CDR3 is CASSQEGWGQPQHF. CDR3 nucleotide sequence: TGTGCCAGCAGCCAAGAGGGGTGGGGACAGCCCCAGCATTTT.

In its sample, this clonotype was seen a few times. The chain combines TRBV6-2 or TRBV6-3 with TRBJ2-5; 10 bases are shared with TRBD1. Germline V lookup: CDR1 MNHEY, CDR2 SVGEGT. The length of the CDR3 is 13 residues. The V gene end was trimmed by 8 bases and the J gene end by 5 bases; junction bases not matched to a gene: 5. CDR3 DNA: TGTGCCAGCGGGACAGGGGCGGTTGAGACCCAGTACTTC. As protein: CASGTGAVETQYF.

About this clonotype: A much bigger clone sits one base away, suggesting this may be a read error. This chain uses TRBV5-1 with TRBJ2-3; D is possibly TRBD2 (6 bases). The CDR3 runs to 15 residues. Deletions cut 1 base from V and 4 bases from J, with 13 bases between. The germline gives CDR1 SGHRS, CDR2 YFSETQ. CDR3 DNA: TGCGCCAGCAGCTTGTGGGGCGGGGACTCAGATACGCAGTATTTT. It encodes CASSLWGGDSDTQYF.

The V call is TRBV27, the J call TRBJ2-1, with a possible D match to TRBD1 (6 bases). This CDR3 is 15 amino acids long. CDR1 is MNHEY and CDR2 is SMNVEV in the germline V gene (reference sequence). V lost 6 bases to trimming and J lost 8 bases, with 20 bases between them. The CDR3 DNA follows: TGTGCCAGCAGACTGACCGCGGACTGGACAGATGAGCAGTTCTTC. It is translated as CASRLTADWTDEQFF.

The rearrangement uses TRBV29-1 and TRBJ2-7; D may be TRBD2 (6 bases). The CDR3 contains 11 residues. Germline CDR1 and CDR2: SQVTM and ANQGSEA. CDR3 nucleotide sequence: TGCCCCGTCCCCGGGAGTTACGAGCAGTACGTC. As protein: CPVPGSYEQYV.

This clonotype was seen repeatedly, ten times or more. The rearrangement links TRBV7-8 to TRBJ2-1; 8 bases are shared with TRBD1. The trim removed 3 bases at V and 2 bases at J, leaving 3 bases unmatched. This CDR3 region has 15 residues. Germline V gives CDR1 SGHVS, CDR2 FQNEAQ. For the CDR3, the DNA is TGTGCCAGCAGCTTTGACAGGGGCACCTACAATGAGCAGTTCTTC. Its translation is CASSFDRGTYNEQFF.

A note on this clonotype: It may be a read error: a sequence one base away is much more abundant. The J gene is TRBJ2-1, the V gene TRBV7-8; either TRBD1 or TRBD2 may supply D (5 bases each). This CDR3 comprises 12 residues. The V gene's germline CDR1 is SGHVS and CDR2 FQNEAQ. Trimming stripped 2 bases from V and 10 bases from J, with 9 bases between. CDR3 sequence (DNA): TGTGCCAGCAGCTTATGGGGGTACGAGCAGTTCTTC. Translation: CASSLWGYEQFF.

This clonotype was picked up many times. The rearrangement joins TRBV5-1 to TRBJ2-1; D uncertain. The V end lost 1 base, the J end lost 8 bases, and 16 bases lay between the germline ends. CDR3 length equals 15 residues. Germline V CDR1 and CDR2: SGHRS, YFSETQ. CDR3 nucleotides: TGCGCCAGCAGCTTGTTTCCGGGCAGTAAGGATGAGCAGTTCTTC. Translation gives CASSLFPGSKDEQFF.

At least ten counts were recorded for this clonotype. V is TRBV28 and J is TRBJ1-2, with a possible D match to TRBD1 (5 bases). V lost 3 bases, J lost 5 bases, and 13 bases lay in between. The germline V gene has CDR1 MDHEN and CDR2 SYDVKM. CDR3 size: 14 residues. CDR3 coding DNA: TGTGCCAGCAGTTTTCACAGCGGGGGATATGGCTACACCTTC. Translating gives CASSFHSGGYGYTF.

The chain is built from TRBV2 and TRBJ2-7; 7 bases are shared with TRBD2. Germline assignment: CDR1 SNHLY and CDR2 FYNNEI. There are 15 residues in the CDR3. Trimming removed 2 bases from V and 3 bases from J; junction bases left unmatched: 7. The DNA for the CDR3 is TGTGCCAGCAGTGAATATAGCGGGCCCAACTACGAGCAGTACTTC. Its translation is CASSEYSGPNYEQYF.

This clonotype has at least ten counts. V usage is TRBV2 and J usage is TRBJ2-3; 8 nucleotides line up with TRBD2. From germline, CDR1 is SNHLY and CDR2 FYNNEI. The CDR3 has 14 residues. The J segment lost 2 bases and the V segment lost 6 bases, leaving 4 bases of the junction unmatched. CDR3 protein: CASRLAGPTDTQYF. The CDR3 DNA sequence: TGTGCCAGCAGATTAGCGGGACCCACAGATACGCAGTATTTT.

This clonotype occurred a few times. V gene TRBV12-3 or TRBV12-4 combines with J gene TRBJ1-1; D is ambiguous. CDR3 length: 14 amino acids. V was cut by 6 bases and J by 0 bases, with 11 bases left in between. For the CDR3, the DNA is TGTGCCAGCAGACCCGGACGGGTGAACACTGAAGCTTTCTTT. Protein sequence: CASRPGRVNTEAFF.

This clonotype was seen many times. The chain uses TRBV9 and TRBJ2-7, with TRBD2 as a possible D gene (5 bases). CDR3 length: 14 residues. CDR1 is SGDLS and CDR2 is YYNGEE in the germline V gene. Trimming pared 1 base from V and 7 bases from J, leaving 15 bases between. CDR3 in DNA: TGTGCCAGCAGCGTATCGGGAAAAACCAGAGAGCAGTACTTC. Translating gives CASSVSGKTREQYF.

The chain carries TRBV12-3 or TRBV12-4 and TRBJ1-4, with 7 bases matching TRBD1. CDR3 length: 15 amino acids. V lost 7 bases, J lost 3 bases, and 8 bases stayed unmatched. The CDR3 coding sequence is TGTGCCAGCACCCCTGGGGGACAGCCTAATGAAAAACTGTTTTTT. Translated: CASTPGGQPNEKLFF.